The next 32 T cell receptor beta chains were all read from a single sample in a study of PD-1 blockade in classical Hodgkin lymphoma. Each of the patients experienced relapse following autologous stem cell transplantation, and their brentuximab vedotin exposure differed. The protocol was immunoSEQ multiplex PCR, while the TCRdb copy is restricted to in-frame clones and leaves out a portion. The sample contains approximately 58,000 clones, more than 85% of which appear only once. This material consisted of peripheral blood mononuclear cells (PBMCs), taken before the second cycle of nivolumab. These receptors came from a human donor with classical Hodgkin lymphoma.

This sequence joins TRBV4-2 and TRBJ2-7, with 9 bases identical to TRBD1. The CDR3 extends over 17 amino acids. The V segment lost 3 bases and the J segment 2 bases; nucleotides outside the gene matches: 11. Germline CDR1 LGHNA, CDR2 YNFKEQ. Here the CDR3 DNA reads TGTGCCAGCAGCCATCAGACCCTCGGGACAGGGCCCTACGAGCAGTACTTC. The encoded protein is CASSHQTLGTGPYEQYF.

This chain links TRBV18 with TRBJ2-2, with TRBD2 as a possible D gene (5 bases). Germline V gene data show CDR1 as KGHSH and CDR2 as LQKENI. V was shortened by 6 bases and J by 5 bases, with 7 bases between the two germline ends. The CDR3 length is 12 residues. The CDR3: CASSGETGELFF. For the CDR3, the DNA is TGTGCCAGCTCCGGGGAGACCGGGGAGCTGTTTTTT.

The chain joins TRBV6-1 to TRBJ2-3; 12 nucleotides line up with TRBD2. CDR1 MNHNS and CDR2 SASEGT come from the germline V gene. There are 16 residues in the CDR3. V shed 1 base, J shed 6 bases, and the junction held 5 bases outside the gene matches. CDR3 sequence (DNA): TGTGCCAGCAGTGAAGGCGGACTAGCGGGATCTGATACGCAGTATTTT. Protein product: CASSEGGLAGSDTQYF.

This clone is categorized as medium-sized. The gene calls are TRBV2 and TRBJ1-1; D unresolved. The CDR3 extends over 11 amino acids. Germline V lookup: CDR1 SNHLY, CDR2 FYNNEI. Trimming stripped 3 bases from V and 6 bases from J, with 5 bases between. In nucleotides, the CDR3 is TGTGCCAGCAGTGACGCGGCTGAAGCTTTCTTT. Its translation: CASSDAAEAFF.

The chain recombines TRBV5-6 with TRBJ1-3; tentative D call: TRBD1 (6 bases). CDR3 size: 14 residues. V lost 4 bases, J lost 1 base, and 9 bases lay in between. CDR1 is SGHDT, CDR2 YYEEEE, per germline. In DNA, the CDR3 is TGTGCCAGCAGCGCGACAGGATCTGGAAACACCATATATTTT. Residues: CASSATGSGNTIYF.

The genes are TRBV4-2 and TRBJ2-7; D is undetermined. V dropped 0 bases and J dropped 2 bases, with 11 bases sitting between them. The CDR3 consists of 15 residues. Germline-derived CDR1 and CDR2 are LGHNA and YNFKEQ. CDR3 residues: CASSQDPAGTYEQYF. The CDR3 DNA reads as TGTGCCAGCAGCCAAGATCCGGCCGGTACCTACGAGCAGTACTTC.

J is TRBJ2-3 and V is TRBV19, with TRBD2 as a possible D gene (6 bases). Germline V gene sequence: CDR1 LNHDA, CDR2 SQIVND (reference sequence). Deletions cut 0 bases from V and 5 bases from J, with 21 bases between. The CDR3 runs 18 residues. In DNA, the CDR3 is TGTGCCAGTAGTATAGATCTTTTGACGGGAGATCGGGTAGATACGCAGTATTTT. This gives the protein CASSIDLLTGDRVDTQYF.

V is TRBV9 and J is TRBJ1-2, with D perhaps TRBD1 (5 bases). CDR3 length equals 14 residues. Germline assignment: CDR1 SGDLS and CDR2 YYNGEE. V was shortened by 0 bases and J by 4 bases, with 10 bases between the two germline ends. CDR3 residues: CASSVGERGYGYTF. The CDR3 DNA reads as TGTGCCAGCAGCGTAGGCGAGAGGGGCTATGGCTACACCTTC.

The CDR3 loop is CASSPPAGTSGGSSYNEQFF. The CDR3 nucleotides read TGTGCCAGCAGCCCACCAGCCGGGACTAGCGGGGGGAGCTCCTACAATGAGCAGTTCTTC. The chain employs TRBV7-3 and TRBJ2-1, with 15 bases aligning to TRBD2. V was pared by 5 bases and J by 0 bases, with 11 bases of the junction left unmatched. The CDR3 runs 20 residues. Germline V lookup: CDR1 SGHTA, CDR2 FQGTGA.

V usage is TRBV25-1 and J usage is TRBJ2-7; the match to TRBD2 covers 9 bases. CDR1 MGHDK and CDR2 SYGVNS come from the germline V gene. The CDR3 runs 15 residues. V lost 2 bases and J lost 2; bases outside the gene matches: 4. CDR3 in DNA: TGTGCCAGCAGTGAACCTCTAGCGGGGACCTACGAGCAGTACTTC. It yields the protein CASSEPLAGTYEQYF.

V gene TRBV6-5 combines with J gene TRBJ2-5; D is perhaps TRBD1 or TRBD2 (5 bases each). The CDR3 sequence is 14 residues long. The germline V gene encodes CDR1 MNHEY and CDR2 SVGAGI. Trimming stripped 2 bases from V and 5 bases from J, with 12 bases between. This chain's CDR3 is CASSYPRGGETQYF. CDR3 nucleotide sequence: TGTGCCAGCAGTTACCCTAGGGGCGGGGAGACCCAGTACTTC.

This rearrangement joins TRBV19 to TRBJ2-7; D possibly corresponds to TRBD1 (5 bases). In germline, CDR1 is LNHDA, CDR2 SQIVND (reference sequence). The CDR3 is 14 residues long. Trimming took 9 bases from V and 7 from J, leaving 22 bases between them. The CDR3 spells CASADRANYVEQYF. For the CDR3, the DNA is TGTGCCAGCGCCGACAGAGCAAACTACGTGGAGCAGTACTTC.

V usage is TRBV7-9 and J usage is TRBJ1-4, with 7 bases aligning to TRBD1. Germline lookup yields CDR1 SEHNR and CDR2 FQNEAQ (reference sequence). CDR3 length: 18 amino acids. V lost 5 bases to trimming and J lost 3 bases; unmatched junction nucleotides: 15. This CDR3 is CASSTDRMALGSNEKLFF. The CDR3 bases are TGTGCCAGCAGCACGGACAGGATGGCGTTAGGGTCTAATGAAAAACTGTTTTTT. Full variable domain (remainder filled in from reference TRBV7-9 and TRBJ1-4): DTGVSQNPRHKITKRGQNVTFRCDPISEHNRLYWYRQTLGQGPEFLTYFQNEAQLEKSRLLSDRFSAERPKGSFSTLEIQRTEQGDSAMYLCASSTDRMALGSNEKLFFGSGTQLSVL.

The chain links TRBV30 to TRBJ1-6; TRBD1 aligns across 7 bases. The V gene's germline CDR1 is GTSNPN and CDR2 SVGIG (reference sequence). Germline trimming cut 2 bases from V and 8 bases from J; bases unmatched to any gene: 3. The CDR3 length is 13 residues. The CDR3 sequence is CAWSSRGDSPLHF. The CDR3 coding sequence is TGTGCCTGGAGTAGCAGGGGGGATTCACCCCTCCACTTT.

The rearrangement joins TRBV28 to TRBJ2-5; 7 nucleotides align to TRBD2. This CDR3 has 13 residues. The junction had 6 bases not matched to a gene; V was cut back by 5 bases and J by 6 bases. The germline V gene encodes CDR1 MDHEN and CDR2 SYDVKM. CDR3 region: CASSTRLAQTQYF. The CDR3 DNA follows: TGTGCCAGCAGTACGCGACTAGCTCAGACCCAGTACTTC.

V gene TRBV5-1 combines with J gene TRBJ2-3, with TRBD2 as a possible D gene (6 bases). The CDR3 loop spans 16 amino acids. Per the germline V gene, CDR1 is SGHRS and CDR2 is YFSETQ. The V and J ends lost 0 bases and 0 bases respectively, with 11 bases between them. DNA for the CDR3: TGCGCCAGCAGCTTGGTCCGGGGGACCAGCACAGATACGCAGTATTTT. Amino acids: CASSLVRGTSTDTQYF.

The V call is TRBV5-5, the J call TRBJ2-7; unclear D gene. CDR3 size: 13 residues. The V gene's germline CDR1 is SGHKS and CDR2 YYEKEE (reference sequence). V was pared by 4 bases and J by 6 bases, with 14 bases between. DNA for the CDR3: TGTGCCAGCAGCCCCTCCGGAACAGCCGAGCAGTACTTC. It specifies CASSPSGTAEQYF.

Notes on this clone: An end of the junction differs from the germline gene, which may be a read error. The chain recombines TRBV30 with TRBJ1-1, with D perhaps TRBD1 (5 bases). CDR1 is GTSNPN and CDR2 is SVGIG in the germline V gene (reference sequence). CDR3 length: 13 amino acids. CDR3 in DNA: TGTGCCCGGAGTTACGCAGGGACCCCTGAAGCTTTCTTT. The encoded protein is CARSYAGTPEAFF.

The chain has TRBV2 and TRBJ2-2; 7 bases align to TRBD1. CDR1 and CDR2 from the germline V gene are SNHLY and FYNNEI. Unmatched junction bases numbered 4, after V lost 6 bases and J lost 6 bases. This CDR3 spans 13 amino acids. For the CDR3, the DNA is TGTGCCAGCAGGGGGCAGGGGGCCGGGGAGCTGTTTTTT. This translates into CASRGQGAGELFF. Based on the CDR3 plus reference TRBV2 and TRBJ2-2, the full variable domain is EPEVTQTPSHQVTQMGQEVILRCVPISNHLYFYWYRQILGQKVEFLVSFYNNEISEKSEIFDDQFSVERPDGSNFTLKIRSTKLEDSAMYFCASRGQGAGELFFGEGSRLTVL.

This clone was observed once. In DNA form, the CDR3 reads TGTGCCAGCTCATACGGACAGGGGGACCAGTTCTTC. This encodes CASSYGQGDQFF. The rearrangement joins TRBV18 to TRBJ2-1, with 10 bases identical to TRBD1. Looked up from germline, CDR1 is KGHSH and CDR2 is LQKENI. V was clipped by 5 bases and J by 13 bases; unmatched bases: 5. The CDR3 has 12 residues.

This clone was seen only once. The CDR3 region has the DNA TGTGCCAGCAGTTTTTACAGCTCCTACGAGCAGTACTTC. It translates to CASSFYSSYEQYF. V usage is TRBV27 and J usage is TRBJ2-7; D gene unclear. The CDR3 is 13 residues long. Per germline, CDR1 MNHEY and CDR2 SMNVEV (reference sequence). V lost 3 bases, J lost 0 bases, and 6 bases lay in between.

In nucleotides, the CDR3 is TGTGCCAGCAGCCCCAAGGAGACAGGGGAGTGGGGGAAGATTTGGCAGTACTTC. It is translated as CASSPKETGEWGKIWQYF. V is TRBV7-9 and J is TRBJ2-7; 8 nucleotides match TRBD1. The V gene end was trimmed by 5 bases and the J gene end by 9 bases; junction bases not matched to a gene: 24. The CDR3 is 18 amino acids. The germline V gene has CDR1 SEHNR and CDR2 FQNEAQ (reference sequence).

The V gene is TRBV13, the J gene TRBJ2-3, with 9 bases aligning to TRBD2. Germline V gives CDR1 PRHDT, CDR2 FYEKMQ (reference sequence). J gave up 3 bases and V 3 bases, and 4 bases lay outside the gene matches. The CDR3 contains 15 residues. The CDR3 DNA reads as TGTGCCAGCAGCTTGGGACTAGCTTTTACAGATACGCAGTATTTT. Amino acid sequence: CASSLGLAFTDTQYF.

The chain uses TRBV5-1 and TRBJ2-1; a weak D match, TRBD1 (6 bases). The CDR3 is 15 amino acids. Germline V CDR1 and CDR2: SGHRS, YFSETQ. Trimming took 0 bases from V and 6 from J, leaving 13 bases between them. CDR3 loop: CASSLEGTRGNEQFF. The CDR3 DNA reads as TGCGCCAGCAGCTTGGAGGGGACAAGGGGCAATGAGCAGTTCTTC.

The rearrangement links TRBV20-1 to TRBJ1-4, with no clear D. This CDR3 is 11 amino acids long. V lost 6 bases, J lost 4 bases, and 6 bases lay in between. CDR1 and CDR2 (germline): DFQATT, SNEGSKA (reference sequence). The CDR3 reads CSARYNEKLFF. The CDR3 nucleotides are TGCAGTGCGCGGTATAATGAAAAACTGTTTTTT.

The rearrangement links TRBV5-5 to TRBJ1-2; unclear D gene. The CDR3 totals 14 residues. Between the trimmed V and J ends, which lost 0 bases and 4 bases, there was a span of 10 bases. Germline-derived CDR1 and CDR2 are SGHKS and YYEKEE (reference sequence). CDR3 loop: CASSLDARSYGYTF. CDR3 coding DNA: TGTGCCAGCAGCTTGGATGCGAGATCCTATGGCTACACCTTC.

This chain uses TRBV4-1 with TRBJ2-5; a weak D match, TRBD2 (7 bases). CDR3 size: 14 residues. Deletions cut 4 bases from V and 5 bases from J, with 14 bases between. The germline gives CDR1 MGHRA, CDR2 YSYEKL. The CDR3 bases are TGCGCCAGCAGCCCACCTCGGGGGGCGGAGACCCAGTACTTC. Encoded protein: CASSPPRGAETQYF.

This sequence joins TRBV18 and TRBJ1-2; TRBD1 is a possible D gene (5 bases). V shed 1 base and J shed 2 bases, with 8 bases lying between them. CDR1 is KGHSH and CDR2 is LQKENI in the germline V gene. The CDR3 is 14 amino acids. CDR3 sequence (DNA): TGTGCCAGCTCACCACTCAGGGACAACTATGGCTACACCTTC. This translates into CASSPLRDNYGYTF.

This CDR3 reads CASSPSWAVLSYEQYF. In nucleotides, the CDR3 is TGTGCCAGTAGCCCTTCCTGGGCAGTCCTCTCCTACGAGCAGTACTTC. The chain recombines TRBV19 with TRBJ2-7; the D is unclear. Germline V gene sequence: CDR1 LNHDA, CDR2 SQIVND (reference sequence). This CDR3 spans 16 amino acids. The V gene lost 6 bases and the J gene lost 0 bases, with 18 bases spanning the gap.

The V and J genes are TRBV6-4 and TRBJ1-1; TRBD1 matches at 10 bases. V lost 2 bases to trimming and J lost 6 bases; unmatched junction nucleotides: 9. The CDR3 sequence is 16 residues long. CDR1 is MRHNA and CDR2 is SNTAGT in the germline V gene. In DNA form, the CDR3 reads TGTGCCAGCAGTGACCTACCGGGACAGGGGACGGCTGAAGCTTTCTTT. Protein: CASSDLPGQGTAEAFF.

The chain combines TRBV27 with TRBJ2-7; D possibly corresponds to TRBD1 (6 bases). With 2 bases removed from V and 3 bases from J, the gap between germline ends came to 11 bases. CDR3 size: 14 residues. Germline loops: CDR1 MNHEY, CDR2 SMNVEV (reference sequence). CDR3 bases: TGTGCCAGCAGTTTAAGCATAGGGGGCTACGAGCAGTACTTC. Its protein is CASSLSIGGYEQYF.

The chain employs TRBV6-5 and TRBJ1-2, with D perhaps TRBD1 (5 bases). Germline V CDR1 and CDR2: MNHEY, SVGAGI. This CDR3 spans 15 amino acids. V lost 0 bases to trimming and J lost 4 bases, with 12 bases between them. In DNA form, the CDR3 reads TGTGCCAGCAGTTACTCGGGGCAGAGCCTCTATGGCTACACCTTC. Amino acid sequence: CASSYSGQSLYGYTF.